What follows are 18 T cell receptor beta chains derived from one specimen sequenced in a study of control samples from healthy donors and cancer patients. TCRdb's table, derived via immunoSEQ multiplex PCR, lists solely in-frame clones and lacks some. Here the sample spans some 90,000 clones, 85% to 90% being singletons. The specimen was blood. The receptors were gathered from a woman aged 45-65 years in good health.

The J gene is TRBJ2-7, the V gene TRBV11-3, with unresolved D. Trimming took 5 bases from V and 2 from J, leaving 4 bases between them. Germline V CDR1 and CDR2: SGHNT, YENEEA. The CDR3 runs 11 residues. The CDR3 sequence: CASSATYEQYF. DNA of the CDR3: TGTGCCAGCAGCGCAACCTACGAGCAGTACTTC.

The rearrangement uses TRBV28 and TRBJ1-3; 12 nucleotides match TRBD1. The trim removed 5 bases at V and 5 bases at J, leaving 7 bases unmatched. The germline V gene has CDR1 MDHEN and CDR2 SYDVKM. The CDR3 consists of 16 residues. The CDR3: CASSLPGQGARNTIYF. CDR3 in DNA: TGTGCCAGCAGTCTCCCGGGACAGGGGGCACGAAACACCATATATTTT.

The genes are TRBV6-1 and TRBJ2-7; 11 bases line up with TRBD2. The germline gives CDR1 MNHNS, CDR2 SASEGT. The junction had 3 bases not matched to a gene; V was cut back by 3 bases and J by 2 bases. This CDR3 region has 15 residues. CDR3 residues: CASSDLAGGPYEQYF. The DNA for the CDR3 is TGTGCCAGCAGTGATCTAGCGGGGGGTCCCTACGAGCAGTACTTC.

The V call is TRBV2, the J call TRBJ1-5, with 7 bases lining up with TRBD1. The CDR3 is 13 residues long. Germline assignment: CDR1 SNHLY and CDR2 FYNNEI. Germline trimming cut 4 bases from V and 5 bases from J; bases unmatched to any gene: 2. This CDR3 is CASSGDSHQPQHF. CDR3 DNA sequence: TGTGCCAGCAGTGGGGACAGTCATCAGCCCCAGCATTTT. Complete variable domain (other parts from reference TRBV2 and TRBJ1-5): EPEVTQTPSHQVTQMGQEVILRCVPISNHLYFYWYRQILGQKVEFLVSFYNNEISEKSEIFDDQFSVERPDGSNFTLKIRSTKLEDSAMYFCASSGDSHQPQHFGDGTRLSIL.

The gene calls are TRBV10-3 and TRBJ1-3; D call uncertain. Germline V CDR1 and CDR2: ENHRY, SYGVKD. V shed 6 bases and J shed 0 bases, with 12 bases lying between them. The CDR3 is 15 residues long. The CDR3 spells CAISPDGDSGNTIYF. The CDR3, as DNA: TGTGCCATCAGCCCGGACGGAGACTCTGGAAACACCATATATTTT.

The chain employs TRBV28 and TRBJ2-4; D not certain. Germline lookup yields CDR1 MDHEN and CDR2 SYDVKM. Deletions cut 5 bases from V and 1 base from J, with 21 bases between. This CDR3 spans 18 amino acids. CDR3 sequence: CASSPRRSGDLAKNIQYF. DNA for the CDR3: TGTGCCAGCAGTCCCCGCCGATCTGGGGATTTGGCCAAAAACATTCAGTACTTC.

V gene TRBV7-9 combines with J gene TRBJ2-7; D gene ambiguous. Germline V gene data show CDR1 as SEHNR and CDR2 as FQNEAQ (reference sequence). CDR3 length equals 11 residues. V gave up 2 bases and J gave up 3 bases, with 2 bases separating them. This CDR3 is CASSLFYEQYF. CDR3 DNA sequence: TGTGCCAGCAGCTTATTCTACGAGCAGTACTTC.

The genes are TRBV11-2 and TRBJ2-1; D tentatively reads TRBD1 or TRBD2 (5 bases each). The germline V gene encodes CDR1 SGHAT and CDR2 FQNNGV. CDR3 length equals 14 residues. V was cut by 3 bases and J by 1 base, with 7 bases left in between. The CDR3 nucleotides read TGTGCCAGCAGCTTGAGGGGTTCCTACAATGAGCAGTTCTTC. Translated, it gives CASSLRGSYNEQFF.

This rearrangement joins TRBV7-2 to TRBJ1-1; D gene unclear. V lost 5 bases, J lost 1 base, and 11 bases lay in between. Germline loops: CDR1 SGHTA, CDR2 FQGNSA. This CDR3 spans 14 amino acids. The CDR3 region is CASSPREGNTEAFF. CDR3 DNA: TGTGCCAGCAGCCCCCGCGAAGGGAACACTGAAGCTTTCTTT.

The V call is TRBV5-4, the J call TRBJ1-2; perhaps TRBD1 as D (6 bases). The CDR3 covers 15 residues. Germline lookup yields CDR1 SGHNT and CDR2 YYREEE (reference sequence). V lost 0 bases, J lost 8 bases, and 17 bases lay in between. CDR3 amino acids: CASSLAVRGDRGYTF. The CDR3 bases are TGTGCCAGCAGCTTGGCGGTCAGGGGAGATAGGGGCTACACCTTC.

The chain uses TRBV5-5 and TRBJ1-6; D ambiguous. The CDR3 length is 15 residues. The germline gives CDR1 SGHKS, CDR2 YYEKEE (reference sequence). V was trimmed by 5 bases and J by 0 bases, leaving 9 bases between them. This CDR3 reads CASREGFSYNSPLHF. CDR3 DNA: TGTGCCAGCAGAGAGGGATTCTCCTATAATTCACCCCTCCACTTT.

This chain joins TRBV23-1 and TRBJ1-6, with D hard to call. TRBV23-1 is assigned to the ORF class and has an uncertain function. Trimming took off 7 bases at V and 2 bases at J, with 9 bases between the two ends. The CDR3 consists of 14 residues. The CDR3 coding sequence is TGCGCCAGCAAAAAGAGGGCCTATAATTCACCCCTCCACTTT. It encodes CASKKRAYNSPLHF.

This clone was recorded once. V and J are TRBV3-1 (or the pseudogene TRBV3-2) and TRBJ2-5, with D hard to call. The CDR3 is 11 amino acids. Trimming removed 3 bases from V and 1 base from J, with 0 bases in between. Germline CDR1 LGHDT, CDR2 YNNKEL (reference sequence). The chain's CDR3 is CASSHQETQYF. CDR3 sequence (DNA): TGTGCCAGCAGCCACCAAGAGACCCAGTACTTC.

The chain couples TRBV29-1 to TRBJ1-1; D may be TRBD1 (5 bases). Trimming cost V 8 bases and J 4 bases, with 14 bases left between them. Germline CDR1 reads SQVTM; CDR2 reads ANQGSEA. This CDR3 is built from 12 residues. The CDR3 nucleotides are TGCAGCACGAGGCGCGGGGGCACTGAAGCTTTCTTT. Residues: CSTRRGGTEAFF.

J is TRBJ2-5 and V is TRBV6-5; TRBD1 is a possible D gene (6 bases). Germline loops: CDR1 MNHEY, CDR2 SVGAGI. Trimming left V 8 bases short and J 7 bases short, with 14 bases between. This CDR3 is 12 amino acids long. CDR3 residues: CASPGTKGTQYF. The CDR3, as DNA: TGTGCCAGCCCCGGGACAAAAGGGACCCAGTACTTC.

This chain joins TRBV12-3 or TRBV12-4 and TRBJ1-2; a possible D gene is TRBD1 (5 bases). This CDR3 has 12 residues. The V and J ends lost 5 bases and 3 bases respectively, with 7 bases between them. This chain's CDR3 is CASSPGDYGYTF. CDR3 nucleotides: TGTGCCAGCAGTCCGGGGGACTATGGCTACACCTTC.

The chain combines TRBV2 with TRBJ1-4; D perhaps matches TRBD1 (6 bases). The V end was cut by 3 bases, the J end by 0 bases, with 8 bases between. CDR3 length: 15 amino acids. Germline V gene sequence: CDR1 SNHLY, CDR2 FYNNEI. CDR3 bases: TGTGCCAGCAGTGAGGACAGAACAACTAATGAAAAACTGTTTTTT. Translating it yields CASSEDRTTNEKLFF. The variable domain in full, completed from reference TRBV2 and TRBJ1-4, reads EPEVTQTPSHQVTQMGQEVILRCVPISNHLYFYWYRQILGQKVEFLVSFYNNEISEKSEIFDDQFSVERPDGSNFTLKIRSTKLEDSAMYFCASSEDRTTNEKLFFGSGTQLSVL.

This chain links TRBV11-2 with TRBJ1-4; TRBD1 aligns across 9 bases. This CDR3 has 15 amino acids. Germline CDR1 SGHAT, CDR2 FQNNGV. The V segment lost 3 bases and the J segment 7 bases; nucleotides outside the gene matches: 6. CDR3 protein: CASSFTGGYSEKLFF. The CDR3 region has the DNA TGTGCCAGCAGCTTTACAGGGGGCTATAGTGAAAAACTGTTTTTT.